Listed below are T cell receptor beta chains from one sample, sequenced in a study of blood T cells in healthy people across ages. TCRdb passed the 5' RACE reads through MiXCR, listing each CDR3 protein once. The repertoire includes 800,000 or so distinct CDR3 sequences, about 25% of them detected once, and roughly 3.5% sits in the top ten. These data were also reused for a study on T cells of mothers and their children.

Sequencing used blood. The receptor source for this set is a boy younger than 18 in good health. Both conserved end residues are part of each CDR3. Each record gives: D gene, clone size, V gene, J gene, CDR3 protein, CDR3 DNA. D genes are given only for firm matches. The size entry is marked missing in some rows and otherwise reads once, few, many or a size class.

>-|-|TRBV6-1|TRBJ2-7
CASSEGSRGSYEQYF
TGTGCCAGCAGTGAAGGATCCAGGGGTTCCTACGAGCAGTACTTC
>-|many|TRBV28|TRBJ2-5
CASSFGGSEETQYF
TGTGCCAGCAGTTTCGGTGGCAGTGAAGAGACCCAGTACTTC
>-|few|TRBV20-1|TRBJ2-2
CSASGVNTGELFF
TGCAGTGCTAGCGGGGTGAACACCGGGGAGCTGTTTTTT
>TRBD2|few|TRBV19|TRBJ2-7
CASSIPPPGGEQYF
TGTGCCAGTAGTATCCCGCCCCCCGGGGGGGAGCAGTACTTC
>TRBD1|few|TRBV29-1|TRBJ2-7
CSVEMGQGSYEQYF
TGCAGCGTTGAAATGGGACAGGGCTCCTACGAGCAGTACTTC
>TRBD1|many|TRBV25-1|TRBJ2-7
CASSEEVGGTGGMISYEQYF
TGTGCCAGCAGCGAGGAAGTGGGGGGGACAGGGGGCATGATCTCCTACGAGCAGTACTTC
>-|-|TRBV6-1|TRBJ1-4
CASSGTSTNEKLFF
TGTGCCAGCAGTGGGACATCAACTAATGAAAAACTGTTTTTT
>-|-|TRBV11-2|TRBJ1-6
CASTTIRVQSGNSPLHF
TGTGCCAGCACCACTATCAGGGTCCAGTCAGGGAATTCACCCCTCCACTTT
>-|few|TRBV27|TRBJ2-1
CASSPPSGYWSYNEQFF
TGTGCCAGCAGTCCACCGTCGGGTTACTGGTCCTACAATGAGCAGTTCTTC
>-|few|TRBV7-2|TRBJ1-5
CASSLAGRVIQPQHF
TGTGCCAGCAGCTTAGCGGGTAGGGTAATCCAGCCCCAGCATTTT
>TRBD1|few|TRBV28|TRBJ2-3
CASRTGQGRATDTQYF
TGTGCCAGCAGGACCGGACAGGGGCGAGCAACAGATACGCAGTATTTT
>-|few|TRBV2|TRBJ1-4
CASIWDINEKLFF
TGTGCCAGCATCTGGGACATTAATGAAAAACTGTTTTTT
>-|-|TRBV6-5|TRBJ1-2
CASSKTGHYGYTF
TGTGCCAGCAGTAAAACAGGGCACTATGGCTACACCTTC
>-|-|TRBV5-5|TRBJ2-7
CASSWGPAYEQYF
TGTGCCAGCAGCTGGGGCCCAGCCTACGAGCAGTACTTC
>-|few|TRBV7-9|TRBJ2-5
CASSLVGSTQETQYF
TGTGCCAGCAGCTTAGTAGGGTCGACGCAAGAGACCCAGTACTTC
>-|-|TRBV18|TRBJ1-4
CASSPGLSDTNEKLFF
TGTGCCAGCTCACCCGGTCTCTCCGACACTAATGAAAAACTGTTTTTT
>-|-|TRBV4-3|TRBJ2-7
CASSQERGRSSYEQYF
TGCGCCAGCAGCCAAGAGAGAGGAAGGAGCTCCTACGAGCAGTACTTC
>TRBD2|few|TRBV18|TRBJ2-7
CASSNSGGNYEQYF
TGTGCCAGCTCAAATAGCGGGGGAAACTACGAGCAGTACTTC
>-|-|TRBV7-3|TRBJ2-6
CASSSHSSRANVLTF
TGTGCCAGCAGCTCGCATTCCTCTAGGGCCAACGTCCTGACTTTC
>-|few|TRBV6-2/TRBV6-3|TRBJ2-7
CASTPFQGIPYEQYF
TGTGCCAGCACTCCGTTCCAGGGTATTCCCTACGAGCAGTACTTC
>-|-|TRBV21-1|TRBJ2-7
CASSKFQRVSYEQYF
TGTGCCAGCAGCAAATTCCAGCGGGTGTCCTACGAGCAGTACTTC
>-|-|TRBV12-3/TRBV12-4|TRBJ2-7
CASSLGGDGPGEQYF
TGTGCCAGCAGTTTGGGGGGTGACGGTCCCGGCGAGCAGTACTTC
>-|-|TRBV12-3/TRBV12-4|TRBJ1-1
CASSPNLGGGNTEAFF
TGTGCCAGCAGCCCAAATTTGGGGGGGGGCAACACTGAAGCTTTCTTT
>TRBD2|-|TRBV10-2|TRBJ2-3
CASSESGGRADTQYF
TGCGCCAGCAGTGAGTCGGGCGGGAGGGCAGATACGCAGTATTTT
>-|few|TRBV12-5|TRBJ2-7
CASGLLRDNYYEQYF
TGTGCTAGTGGTTTGCTCCGGGACAACTACTACGAGCAGTACTTC
>-|few|TRBV7-2|TRBJ1-2
CASSEYRAPRAGYTF
TGTGCCAGCAGCGAGTACAGGGCCCCCCGTGCTGGCTACACCTTC
>-|-|TRBV7-2|TRBJ2-5
CASSFRGSQETLYF
TGTGCCAGCAGCTTTCGCGGTTCCCAAGAGACCCTGTACTTC
>TRBD1|-|TRBV28|TRBJ1-4
CASRGQTKEKLFF
TGTGCCAGCAGGGGACAGACTAAAGAAAAACTGTTTTTT
>-|few|TRBV7-2|TRBJ1-4
CASTPAGRANEKLFF
TGTGCCAGCACCCCGGCGGGGAGGGCTAATGAAAAACTGTTTTTT
>TRBD1|-|TRBV5-1|TRBJ2-7
CASSVSRTGVSYEQYF
TGCGCCAGCAGCGTCTCGCGGACAGGGGTATCCTACGAGCAGTACTTC
>-|few|TRBV6-5|TRBJ2-1
CASSPSRAGEQFF
TGTGCCAGCTCCCCCTCGAGGGCGGGCGAGCAGTTCTTC
>-|many|TRBV7-2|TRBJ2-1
CASSLGPSNEQFF
TGTGCCAGCAGCTTAGGCCCTTCTAATGAGCAGTTCTTC
>-|few|TRBV6-1|TRBJ2-2
CASSSGTDTGELFF
TGTGCCAGCAGTAGCGGTACCGACACCGGGGAGCTGTTTTTT